This T cell receptor (beta chain) was sequenced during a study of T-cell memory formation after mild COVID-19. The study's findings and limits: Of the contracting clones, CD4+ ones lay mainly in CM and EM, and CD8+ ones in EMRA.

On this clonotype itself: Its antigen is unknown.

The CDR3 sequence is 16 residues long. Per the germline V gene, CDR1 is SGHVS and CDR2 is FNYEAQ. V shed 2 bases, J shed 3 bases, and the junction held 3 bases outside the gene matches. 5'RACE primed from the constant segment yielded TCR alpha and TCR beta cDNA libraries bearing sample barcodes and UMIs. Using its own MiXCR run on the 5' RACE reads, TCRdb lists one record per CDR3 protein. The sample lists 360,000 or so distinct CDR3 sequences; 28% were seen once. Sequencing was performed on PBMCs or a T cell subset sorted from them (not recorded which). The chain has TRBV7-6 and TRBJ2-1; 11 bases agree with TRBD2. The TCR sequence derives from an adult woman who had mild COVID-19 (a few samples of this study predate the infection). Cell type and time point are not known. CDR3 residues: CASSLTSGSDYNEQFF. The CDR3 DNA sequence: TGTGCCAGCAGCTTAACTAGCGGGAGCGACTACAATGAGCAGTTCTTC. The entire variable domain, with the rest obtained from reference TRBV7-6 and TRBJ2-1, is as follows: GAGVSQSPRYKVTKRGQDVALRCDPISGHVSLYWYRQALGQGPEFLTYFNYEAQQDKSGLPNDRFSAERPEGSISTLTIQRTEQRDSAMYRCASSLTSGSDYNEQFFGPGTRLTVL.